Below are 5 T cell receptor beta chains sequenced from a single sample in a study of blood T cells in healthy people across ages. A second about 6 to 11 cycle PCR used barcoded and J-beta primers. TCRdb called the 5' RACE reads again in MiXCR, with one record for every CDR3 protein. The data contain about 290,000 distinct CDR3 sequences, 27% of them seen just once; the ten biggest clones take up over 25%. Sequencing was carried out using blood. The receptors shown here come from a woman in her sixties or seventies in good health.

V is TRBV20-1 and J is TRBJ2-1, with D unclear. The CDR3 covers 13 residues. Germline assignment: CDR1 DFQATT and CDR2 SNEGSKA (reference sequence). Trimming shortened V by 3 bases and J by 4 bases, and 10 bases separated the two germline ends. CDR3 sequence reads: CSARGHTYNEQFF. CDR3 in DNA: TGCAGTGCTAGGGGTCACACTTACAATGAGCAGTTCTTC.

This clonotype was counted ten times or more. CDR3 coding DNA: TGTGCCAGCAGCCAAGAAAGCAGGCAAGAGACCCAGTACTTC. It yields the protein CASSQESRQETQYF. V usage is TRBV3-1 and J usage is TRBJ2-5; D is unresolved. Trimming took off 0 bases at V and 2 bases at J, with 7 bases between the two ends. The germline CDR1 and CDR2 sequences are LGHDT and YNNKEL (reference sequence). There are 14 residues in the CDR3.

This clonotype was counted between two and nine times. The chain couples TRBV6-1 to TRBJ1-3; D remains unclear. The germline V gene has CDR1 MNHNS and CDR2 SASEGT. The length of the CDR3 is 16 residues. V lost 6 bases and J lost 1, with 16 bases in between. The CDR3 nucleotides are TGTGCCAGCAGCCCGGGAGGGCAGCTTTCTGGAAACACCATATATTTT. Translating it yields CASSPGGQLSGNTIYF.

On this clonotype itself: The CDR3 does not end in the conserved phenylalanine or tryptophan, so this is likely a read error. The V and J genes are TRBV20-1 and TRBJ1-1; possible D gene TRBD1, 6 bases. The CDR3 spans 11 residues. Germline V gene data show CDR1 as DFQATT and CDR2 as SNEGSKA (reference sequence). The CDR3 loop is CSLNRAGEAFS. The CDR3 nucleotides are TGCAGCCTTAACAGGGCAGGGGAAGCTTTCTCT.

The sample holds a few counts of this clonotype. The chain employs TRBV20-1 and TRBJ2-5; 10 positions match TRBD2. Germline CDR1 and CDR2: DFQATT and SNEGSKA (reference sequence). With 7 bases clipped from V and 4 bases from J, the junction kept 15 bases outside the gene matches. There are 16 residues in the CDR3. DNA of the CDR3: TGCAGTGGGGGAGCGGGAGGGCCGGTGAATGGAGAGACCCAGTACTTC. Translated, it gives CSGGAGGPVNGETQYF.